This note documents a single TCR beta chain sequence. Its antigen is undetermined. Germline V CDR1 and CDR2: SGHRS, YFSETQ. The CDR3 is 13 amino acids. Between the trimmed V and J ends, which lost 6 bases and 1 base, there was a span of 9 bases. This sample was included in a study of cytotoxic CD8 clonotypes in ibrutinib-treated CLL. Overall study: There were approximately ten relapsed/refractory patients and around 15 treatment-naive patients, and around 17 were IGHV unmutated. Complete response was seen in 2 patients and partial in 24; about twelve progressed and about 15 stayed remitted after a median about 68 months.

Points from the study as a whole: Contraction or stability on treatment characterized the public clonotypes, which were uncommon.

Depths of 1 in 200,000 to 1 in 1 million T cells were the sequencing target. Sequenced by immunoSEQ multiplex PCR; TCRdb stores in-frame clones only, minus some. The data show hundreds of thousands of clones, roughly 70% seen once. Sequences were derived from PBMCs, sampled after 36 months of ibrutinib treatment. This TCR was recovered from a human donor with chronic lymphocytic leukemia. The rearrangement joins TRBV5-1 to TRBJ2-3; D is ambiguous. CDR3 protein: CASTTAGTDTQYF. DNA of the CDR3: TGCGCCAGCACTACGGCTGGCACAGATACGCAGTATTTT.